Reported below is one T cell receptor (beta chain). These data come from a study of CD8 T cells in Susac syndrome. TEMRA cells were FACS-enriched, unlike CD8+ and CD4+ T cells, which were negatively isolated. The CDR3 is 14 amino acids. The germline V gene encodes CDR1 SEHNR and CDR2 FQNEAQ (reference sequence). J was trimmed by 1 base and V by 10 bases; bases with no gene match: 9. RNA, at about 0.45 to 1 ug, was reverse transcribed with random hexamers. The TCR beta CDR3 was amplified by immunoSEQ multiplex PCR across 54 Vbeta, 13 Jbeta. MiXCR was run by TCRdb on the immunoSEQ multiplex PCR reads, yielding one entry per CDR3 protein. The data hold about 210,000 distinct CDR3 sequences, with 95% observed a single time.

The gene calls are TRBV7-9 and TRBJ1-2, with 7 bases identical to TRBD1. Sequenced material: CD4+ T cells from PBMCs. This receptor was taken from a human donor with multiple sclerosis. CDR3 region: CAIRDSSFNYGYTF. For the CDR3, the DNA is TGTGCCATCAGGGACAGTTCCTTTAACTATGGCTACACCTTC.